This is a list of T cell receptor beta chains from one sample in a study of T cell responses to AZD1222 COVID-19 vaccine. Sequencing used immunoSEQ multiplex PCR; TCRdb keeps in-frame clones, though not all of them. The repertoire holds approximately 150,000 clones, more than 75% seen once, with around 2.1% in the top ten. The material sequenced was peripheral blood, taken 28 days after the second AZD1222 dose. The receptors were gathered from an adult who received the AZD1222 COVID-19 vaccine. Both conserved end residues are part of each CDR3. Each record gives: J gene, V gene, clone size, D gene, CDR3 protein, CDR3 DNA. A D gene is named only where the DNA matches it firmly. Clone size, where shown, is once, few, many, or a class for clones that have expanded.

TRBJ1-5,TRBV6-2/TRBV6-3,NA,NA,CASSYTSVQPQHF,TGTGCCAGCAGTTACACCTCTGTTCAGCCCCAGCATTTT
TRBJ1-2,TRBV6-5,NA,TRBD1,CASTKLGTDNYGYTF,TGTGCCAGCACTAAGCTAGGGACAGACAACTATGGCTACACCTTC
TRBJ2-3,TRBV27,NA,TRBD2,CASSTTSGLTDTQYF,TGTGCCAGCAGTACCACTAGCGGGCTCACAGATACGCAGTATTTT
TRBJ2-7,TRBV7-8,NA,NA,CASSLLPFSYEQYF,TGTGCCAGCAGCTTGCTACCGTTCTCCTACGAGCAGTACTTC
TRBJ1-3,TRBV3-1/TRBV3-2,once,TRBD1,CASSRGQGSGNTIYF,TGTGCCAGCAGCCGAGGACAGGGCTCTGGAAACACCATATATTTT
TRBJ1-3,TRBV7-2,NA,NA,CASSLNRGNTIYF,TGTGCCAGCAGCTTAAACCGGGGAAACACCATATATTTT
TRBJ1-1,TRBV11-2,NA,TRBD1,CASSLQGQGNTEAFF,TGTGCCAGCAGCTTACAGGGACAGGGGAACACTGAAGCTTTCTTT
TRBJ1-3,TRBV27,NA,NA,CASSLGAGFSGNTIYF,TGTGCCAGCAGTTTAGGAGCAGGTTTCTCTGGAAACACCATATATTTT
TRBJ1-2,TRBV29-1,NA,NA,CSVKALLYGYTF,TGCAGCGTTAAGGCCCTGCTCTATGGCTACACCTTC
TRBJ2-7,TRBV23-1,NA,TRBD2,CASPYASGGAYEQYF,TGCGCCAGCCCCTATGCTAGCGGGGGGGCCTACGAGCAGTACTTC
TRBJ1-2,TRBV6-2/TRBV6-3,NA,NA,CASSYSPNYGYTF,TGTGCCAGCAGTTACTCACCTAACTATGGCTACACCTTC
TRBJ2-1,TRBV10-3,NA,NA,CAISENNLGKGASSYNEQFF,TGTGCCATCAGTGAGAATAACCTAGGGAAAGGCGCGAGCTCCTACAATGAGCAGTTCTTC
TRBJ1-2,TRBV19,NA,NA,CASRWGDYGYTF,TGTGCCAGTAGGTGGGGGGACTATGGCTACACCTTC
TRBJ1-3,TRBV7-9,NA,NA,CASSWRDGNTIYF,TGTGCCAGCAGCTGGAGGGATGGAAACACCATATATTTT
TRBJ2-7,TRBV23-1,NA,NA,CASIRGRFWSYEQYF,TGCGCCAGCATACGAGGGAGGTTTTGGTCCTACGAGCAGTACTTC
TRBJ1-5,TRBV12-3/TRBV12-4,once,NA,CASSRTGRQPQHF,TGTGCCAGCAGTCGTACAGGGCGTCAGCCCCAGCATTTT
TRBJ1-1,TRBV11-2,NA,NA,CASSFSGRVEAFF,TGTGCCAGCAGCTTTTCCGGGCGCGTTGAAGCTTTCTTT
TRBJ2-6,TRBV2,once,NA,CASSVRLSGANVLTF,TGTGCCAGCAGTGTTAGACTCTCTGGGGCCAACGTCCTGACTTTC
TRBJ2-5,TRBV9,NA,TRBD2,CASSVSSGDETQYF,TGTGCCAGCAGCGTCTCAAGCGGGGATGAGACCCAGTACTTC
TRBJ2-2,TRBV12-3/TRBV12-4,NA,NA,CASSYRQNGELFF,TGTGCCAGCAGTTACCGACAGAACGGGGAGCTGTTTTTT
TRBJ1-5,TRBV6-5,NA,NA,CASSQRTDSNQPQHF,TGTGCCAGCAGTCAGCGGACAGATAGCAATCAGCCCCAGCATTTT
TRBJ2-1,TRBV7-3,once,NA,CASSSQAGSYNEQFF,TGTGCCAGCAGCTCTCAAGCGGGCTCCTACAATGAGCAGTTCTTC
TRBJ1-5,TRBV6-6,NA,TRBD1,CASRKGAGQPQHF,TGTGCCAGCAGAAAGGGGGCCGGTCAGCCCCAGCATTTT
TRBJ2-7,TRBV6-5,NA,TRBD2,CASSRAGVGRAQYF,TGTGCCAGCAGTAGAGCGGGAGTAGGCCGCGCGCAGTACTTC
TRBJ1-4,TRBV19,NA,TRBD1,CASSPDRGEKLFF,TGTGCCAGTAGCCCCGACAGGGGAGAAAAACTGTTTTTT
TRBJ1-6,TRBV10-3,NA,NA,CAISRGSGSPLHF,TGTGCCATCAGCCGGGGTTCTGGTTCACCCCTCCACTTT
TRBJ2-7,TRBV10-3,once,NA,CAIRDRYEQYF,TGTGCCATCAGAGACAGGTACGAGCAGTACTTC
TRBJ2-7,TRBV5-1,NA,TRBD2,CASSEGAGGNYEQYF,TGCGCCAGCTCTGAAGGGGCGGGGGGCAACTACGAGCAGTACTTC
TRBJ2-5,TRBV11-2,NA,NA,CASSWPKGLEETQYF,TGTGCCAGCAGCTGGCCTAAGGGTCTTGAGGAGACCCAGTACTTC
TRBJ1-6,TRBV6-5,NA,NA,CASRPQSSSSPLHF,TGTGCCAGCAGACCGCAGAGCTCTTCTTCACCCCTCCACTTT
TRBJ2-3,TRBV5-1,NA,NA,CASSRGQTSTDTQYF,TGCGCCAGCAGCCGGGGCCAGACTTCTACAGATACGCAGTATTTT
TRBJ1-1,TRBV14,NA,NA,CASSQDPFWGGGDTEAFF,TGTGCCAGCAGCCAAGACCCCTTTTGGGGAGGAGGGGACACTGAAGCTTTCTTT
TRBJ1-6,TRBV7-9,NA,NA,CAGTEGGYNSPLHF,TGTGCCGGTACTGAGGGGGGTTATAATTCACCCCTCCACTTT
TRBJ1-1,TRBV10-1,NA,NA,CASSEKVANTEAFF,TGCGCCAGCAGTGAGAAGGTAGCGAACACTGAAGCTTTCTTT
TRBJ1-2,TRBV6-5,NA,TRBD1,CASSRGQGGYGYTF,TGTGCCAGCAGTAGGGGACAGGGAGGCTATGGCTACACCTTC
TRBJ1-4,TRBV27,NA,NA,CASSFRGLHTNEKLFF,TGTGCCAGCAGTTTTCGGGGGCTGCACACTAATGAAAAACTGTTTTTT
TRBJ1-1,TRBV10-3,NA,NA,CAISGTANTEAFF,TGTGCCATCAGTGGGACGGCGAACACTGAAGCTTTCTTT
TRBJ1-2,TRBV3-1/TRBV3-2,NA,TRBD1,CASSQRQGAGGYTF,TGTGCCAGCAGCCAAAGGCAGGGGGCCGGTGGCTACACCTTC
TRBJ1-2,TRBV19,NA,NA,CASSMGGADGYTF,TGTGCCAGTAGTATGGGTGGGGCGGATGGCTACACCTTC
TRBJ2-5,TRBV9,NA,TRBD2,CASSVSPSGLQETQYF,TGTGCCAGCAGCGTGAGCCCTAGCGGTCTCCAAGAGACCCAGTACTTC
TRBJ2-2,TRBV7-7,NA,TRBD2,CASSRTSGSTGELFF,TGTGCCAGCAGCCGAACTAGCGGCTCCACCGGGGAGCTGTTTTTT
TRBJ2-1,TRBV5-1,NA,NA,CASSLRDSTSGQFF,TGCGCCAGCAGCTTGAGGGACTCCACCAGTGGGCAGTTCTTC
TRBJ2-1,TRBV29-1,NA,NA,CSVEGFLTVYSYNEQFF,TGCAGCGTTGAAGGGTTTCTGACTGTTTACTCCTACAATGAGCAGTTCTTC
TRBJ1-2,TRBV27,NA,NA,CASSLLGRDGYTF,TGTGCCAGCAGTTTACTGGGGCGGGATGGCTACACCTTC
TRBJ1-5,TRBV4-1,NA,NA,CASGWTLSGGKVEPQHF,TGCGCCAGCGGGTGGACCCTATCGGGAGGGAAGGTTGAGCCCCAGCATTTT
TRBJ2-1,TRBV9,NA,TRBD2,CASSALADSYNEQFF,TGTGCCAGCAGCGCCCTAGCGGACTCCTACAATGAGCAGTTCTTC
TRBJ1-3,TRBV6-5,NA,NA,CASSYRVGPGNTIYF,TGTGCCAGCAGTTACCGCGTAGGGCCCGGAAACACCATATATTTT
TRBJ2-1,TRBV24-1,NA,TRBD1,CATSDSMTGNYNEQFF,TGTGCCACCAGTGATTCAATGACAGGGAACTACAATGAGCAGTTCTTC
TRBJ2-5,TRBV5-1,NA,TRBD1,CASSLAGQGGETQYF,TGCGCCAGCAGCTTGGCGGGACAGGGTGGGGAGACCCAGTACTTC
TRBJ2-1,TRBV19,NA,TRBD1,CASSSEGAKQFF,TGTGCCAGTAGTTCCGAGGGGGCGAAGCAGTTCTTC
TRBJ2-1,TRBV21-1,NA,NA,CASSKGDGGDNEQFF,TGTGCCAGCAGCAAAGGGGACGGGGGTGACAATGAGCAGTTCTTC
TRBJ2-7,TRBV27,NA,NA,CASSLVGEPYEQYF,TGTGCCAGCAGTTTAGTAGGGGAACCCTACGAGCAGTACTTC
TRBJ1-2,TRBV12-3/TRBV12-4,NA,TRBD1,CASSRDRVYGYTF,TGTGCCAGCAGTCGGGACAGGGTCTATGGCTACACCTTC
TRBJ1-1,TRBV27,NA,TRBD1,CASSLSTGGFTEAFF,TGTGCCAGCAGTTTATCGACAGGGGGCTTTACTGAAGCTTTCTTT
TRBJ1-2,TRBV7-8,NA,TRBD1,CASSRSGTANYGYTF,TGTGCCAGCAGCCGGTCCGGGACAGCTAACTATGGCTACACCTTC
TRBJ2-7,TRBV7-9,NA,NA,CASSKGDPTYEQYF,TGTGCCAGCAGCAAAGGTGACCCCACCTACGAGCAGTACTTC
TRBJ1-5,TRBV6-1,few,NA,CASSEGWGGNQPQHF,TGTGCCAGCAGTGAAGGATGGGGGGGCAATCAGCCCCAGCATTTT
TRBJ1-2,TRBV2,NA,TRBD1,CASRTTGGNYGYTF,TGTGCCAGCAGGACAACAGGGGGAAACTATGGCTACACCTTC